The following is a TCR beta chain sequence with its context. The entry originates in a study of cytomegalovirus exposure and HLA in healthy donors. CDR3 length: 14 residues. Germline CDR1 LGHNT, CDR2 FRNRAP. V was shortened by 4 bases and J by 5 bases, with 14 bases between the two germline ends. Amplification used 60 Vbeta primers and 13 Jbeta primers. Some clones are missing from TCRdb's copy, which holds only in-frame ones; the method was immunoSEQ multiplex PCR. The profile covers 100,000 to 150,000 clones, with roughly 79% appearing a single time and 1.5% taken by the ten largest. This sequence originates from a woman aged 18-29 years in good health and CMV-seronegative. This rearrangement joins TRBV12-5 to TRBJ1-1; D remains ambiguous. Sequencing was performed on PBMCs. This chain's CDR3 is CASGSWTRGTEAFF. In DNA form, the CDR3 reads TGTGCTAGTGGTTCTTGGACCCGGGGAACTGAAGCTTTCTTT.